These 25 T cell receptor beta chains share one sample of origin, sequenced in a study of blood T cell repertoires in COVID-19. The table came from immunoSEQ multiplex PCR; TCRdb's copy has only in-frame clones and leaves some out. The repertoire holds more than 200,000 clones, with over 80% as singletons. Sequenced sample: PBMCs or T cells enriched from blood (not recorded which). These receptors all stem from a woman between 18 and 30 years old who had recovered from COVID-19.

The genes are TRBV9 and TRBJ2-1, with D unresolved. The CDR3 runs to 14 residues. Trimming removed 0 bases from V and 4 bases from J, with 8 bases in between. Per germline, CDR1 SGDLS and CDR2 YYNGEE. CDR3 DNA: TGTGCCAGCAGCGTAGAAAACGGTTACAATGAGCAGTTCTTC. The encoded protein is CASSVENGYNEQFF.

The J gene is TRBJ2-1, the V gene TRBV15; TRBD1 agrees at 11 bases. With 0 bases clipped from V and 4 bases from J, the junction kept 2 bases outside the gene matches. There are 16 residues in the CDR3. The germline V gene has CDR1 LNHNV and CDR2 YYDKDF (reference sequence). This CDR3 reads CATSREGQGGYNEQFF. The CDR3 coding sequence is TGTGCCACCAGCAGAGAGGGACAGGGGGGTTACAATGAGCAGTTCTTC.

This chain links TRBV10-3 with TRBJ1-1, with 7 bases identical to TRBD1. Germline-derived CDR1 and CDR2 are ENHRY and SYGVKD. Trimming removed 10 bases from V and 1 base from J; junction bases left unmatched: 6. This CDR3 comprises 13 residues. The CDR3, as DNA: TGTGCCACCGGGAGACAGGGGAACACTGAAGCTTTCTTT. Translation gives CATGRQGNTEAFF.

The chain links TRBV18 to TRBJ1-2, with D perhaps matching TRBD1 (5 bases). V was cut by 3 bases and J by 5 bases, with 19 bases left in between. The germline CDR1 and CDR2 sequences are KGHSH and LQKENI. The CDR3 consists of 16 residues. In DNA form, the CDR3 reads TGTGCCAGCTCACCGACAGATTCTTTTCAGGGTTATGGCTACACCTTC. It is translated as CASSPTDSFQGYGYTF.

V gene TRBV7-2 combines with J gene TRBJ1-5, with 8 positions matching TRBD1. CDR1 is SGHTA, CDR2 FQGNSA, per germline. The CDR3 extends over 13 amino acids. J lost 5 bases, V lost 5 bases, and 2 bases had no gene match. CDR3 loop: CASSTGGYQPQHF. DNA of the CDR3: TGTGCCAGCAGCACAGGGGGATATCAGCCCCAGCATTTT.

The CDR3 DNA reads as TGTGCCAGCAGCTTGGACACCACGAACTATGGCTACACCTTC. It specifies CASSLDTTNYGYTF. The chain employs TRBV5-6 and TRBJ1-2; no definite D call. V shed 0 bases and J shed 2 bases, with 8 bases lying between them. Germline V lookup: CDR1 SGHDT, CDR2 YYEEEE. CDR3 length: 14 amino acids. Combining the CDR3 with reference TRBV5-6 and TRBJ1-2 gives the whole variable domain DAGVTQSPTHLIKTRGQQVTLRCSPKSGHDTVSWYQQALGQGPQFIFQYYEEEERQRGNFPDRFSGHQFPNYSSELNVNALLLGDSALYLCASSLDTTNYGYTFGSGTRLTVV.

This chain connects TRBV19 to TRBJ1-2; TRBD1 matches 7 bases. The CDR3 extends over 15 amino acids. J was trimmed by 4 bases and V by 3 bases; bases with no gene match: 8. CDR1 is LNHDA and CDR2 is SQIVND in the germline V gene (reference sequence). CDR3 nucleotides: TGTGCCAGTAGTATCCCCGGGACAGCTCGCTATGGCTACACCTTC. Protein: CASSIPGTARYGYTF.

V and J are TRBV5-5 and TRBJ1-3, with 7 bases aligning to TRBD1. Germline V gene sequence: CDR1 SGHKS, CDR2 YYEKEE (reference sequence). The CDR3 length is 20 residues. V lost 0 bases to trimming and J lost 0 bases; unmatched junction nucleotides: 15. CDR3 DNA sequence: TGTGCCAGCAGCTTGGTTTGGACAGGAGTTGCCGACCCCTCTGGAAACACCATATATTTT. It yields the protein CASSLVWTGVADPSGNTIYF.

This clone was recorded a few times. The chain employs TRBV4-1 and TRBJ1-5; 8 nucleotides agree with TRBD1. Germline CDR1 is MGHRA and CDR2 is YSYEKL. There are 17 residues in the CDR3. V dropped 0 bases and J dropped 6; count of bases not matched to a gene: 10. The CDR3 loop is CASSQEHQTGGTQPQHF. The CDR3 DNA reads as TGCGCCAGCAGCCAAGAGCATCAAACAGGGGGAACTCAGCCCCAGCATTTT.

The chain employs TRBV5-1 and TRBJ1-3; D is ambiguous. Germline CDR1 is SGHRS and CDR2 is YFSETQ. Trimming shortened V by 4 bases and J by 1 base, and 9 bases separated the two germline ends. CDR3 length: 14 amino acids. CDR3 bases: TGCGCCAGCAGCACCGGGATTTCTGGAAACACCATATATTTT. It encodes CASSTGISGNTIYF.

The count of this clone is one. The genes are TRBV7-6 and TRBJ2-5; perhaps TRBD2 as D (7 bases). In germline, CDR1 is SGHVS, CDR2 FNYEAQ. This CDR3 contains 17 residues. Trimming shortened V by 4 bases and J by 1 base, and 19 bases separated the two germline ends. The CDR3 region is CASSSPSARGPQETQYF. CDR3 DNA: TGTGCCAGCAGCTCACCTTCGGCGCGGGGGCCCCAAGAGACCCAGTACTTC.

This clone was recorded at least ten times. The genes are TRBV3-1 (or the pseudogene TRBV3-2) and TRBJ1-1, with 7 bases fitting TRBD1. Germline assignment: CDR1 LGHDT and CDR2 YNNKEL (reference sequence). V was pared by 7 bases and J by 0 bases, with 5 bases of the junction left unmatched. The CDR3 length is 14 residues. The CDR3 spells CASTTGQLNTEAFF. CDR3 nucleotides: TGTGCCAGCACTACGGGACAGCTGAACACTGAAGCTTTCTTT.

The chain is built from TRBV5-1 and TRBJ2-3; D is perhaps TRBD2 (6 bases). The CDR3 totals 14 residues. Germline V gene lookup returns CDR1 SGHRS and CDR2 YFSETQ. Trimming stripped 4 bases from V and 3 bases from J, with 12 bases between. The CDR3 reads CASSVGGPTDTQYF. For the CDR3, the DNA is TGCGCCAGCAGCGTAGGAGGGCCAACAGATACGCAGTATTTT.

The chain uses TRBV5-1 and TRBJ1-3; D gene unclear. This CDR3 spans 15 amino acids. Germline V gene lookup returns CDR1 SGHRS and CDR2 YFSETQ. V lost 1 base, J lost 0 bases, and 8 bases lay in between. CDR3: CASSLSGISGNTIYF. CDR3 DNA: TGCGCCAGCAGCTTGTCGGGGATCTCTGGAAACACCATATATTTT.

The chain is built from TRBV18 and TRBJ2-5; no definite D call. Germline assignment: CDR1 KGHSH and CDR2 LQKENI. V lost 3 bases and J lost 5, with 4 bases in between. This CDR3 is built from 11 residues. The CDR3 DNA reads TGTGCCAGCTCACCCGGGGAGACCCAGTACTTC. Translation gives CASSPGETQYF.

This chain uses TRBV7-2 with TRBJ2-5, with 12 bases fitting TRBD2. This CDR3 is built from 17 residues. CDR1 SGHTA and CDR2 FQGNSA come from the germline V gene. Losses at the gene ends were 6 bases for V and 5 bases for J; bases not matched to a gene: 13. The CDR3, as DNA: TGTGCCAGCAGTCCCTCTTTACTAGCGGGGGGTGAGGAGACCCAGTACTTC. This translates into CASSPSLLAGGEETQYF.

CDR3: CASSMFDQPQHF. CDR3 nucleotides: TGTGCCAGCAGTATGTTCGATCAGCCCCAGCATTTT. The rearrangement uses TRBV12-3 or TRBV12-4 and TRBJ1-5, with D uncertain. The V end lost 5 bases, the J end lost 5 bases, and 7 bases lay between the germline ends. CDR3 length: 12 residues.

This clone was seen once. V and J are TRBV24-1 and TRBJ1-5, with 7 bases aligning to TRBD1. CDR1 KGHDR and CDR2 SFDVKD come from the germline V gene. The CDR3 spans 15 residues. Losses at the gene ends were 5 bases for V and 0 bases for J; bases not matched to a gene: 3. The CDR3 nucleotides are TGTGCCACCAGTGTCGCAGGGGGTAGCAATCAGCCCCAGCATTTT. Protein: CATSVAGGSNQPQHF.

V usage is TRBV11-1 and J usage is TRBJ1-2; D is ambiguous. Per germline, CDR1 SGHAT and CDR2 FQDESV (reference sequence). Between the trimmed V and J ends, which lost 5 bases and 4 bases, there was a span of 11 bases. The CDR3 contains 13 residues. The CDR3 region is CASSDGRAYGYTF. CDR3 coding DNA: TGTGCCAGCAGCGACGGGCGGGCCTATGGCTACACCTTC. The full variable domain, completed using reference TRBV11-1 and TRBJ1-2, is EAEVAQSPRYKITEKSQAVAFWCDPISGHATLYWYRQILGQGPELLVQFQDESVVDDSQLPKDRFSAERLKGVDSTLKIQPAELGDSAMYLCASSDGRAYGYTFGSGTRLTVV.

The CDR3 here is CASSLSGGRFANTEAFF. In nucleotides, the CDR3 is TGTGCCAGCAGCTTATCAGGGGGCAGGTTCGCGAACACTGAAGCTTTCTTT. The chain joins TRBV7-9 to TRBJ1-1; 8 bases are a match to TRBD1. Germline-derived CDR1 and CDR2 are SEHNR and FQNEAQ (reference sequence). V lost 2 bases and J lost 1; bases outside the gene matches: 9. This CDR3 spans 17 amino acids.

This rearrangement joins TRBV15 to TRBJ2-2; 10 bases are a match to TRBD1. Germline lookup yields CDR1 LNHNV and CDR2 YYDKDF (reference sequence). The CDR3 runs 15 residues. V lost 3 bases, J lost 4 bases, and 2 bases stayed unmatched. CDR3 amino acids: CATSRRTGGTGELFF. In nucleotides, the CDR3 is TGTGCCACCAGCAGGAGGACAGGGGGCACCGGGGAGCTGTTTTTT.

The CDR3 sequence: CASSVSPSGDYSPLHF. The DNA for the CDR3 is TGTGCCAGCAGCGTCTCTCCCTCGGGGGATTATTCACCCCTCCACTTT. The J gene is TRBJ1-6, the V gene TRBV9; TRBD1 might be the D (5 bases). V was shortened by 2 bases and J by 8 bases, with 17 bases between the two germline ends. This CDR3 is built from 16 residues. CDR1 and CDR2 (germline): SGDLS, YYNGEE.

This chain links TRBV4-2 with TRBJ2-1; D gene uncertain. V gave up 4 bases and J gave up 5 bases, with 18 bases separating them. Germline V CDR1 and CDR2: LGHNA, YNFKEQ. The CDR3 sequence is 16 residues long. CDR3 DNA sequence: TGTGCCAGCAGCCCAAACCGGGTCCGCTTAAACAATGAGCAGTTCTTC. Encoded protein: CASSPNRVRLNNEQFF.

This chain links TRBV18 with TRBJ1-1; 7 bases are a match to TRBD1. Germline V lookup: CDR1 KGHSH, CDR2 LQKENI. J gave up 4 bases and V 3 bases, and 8 bases lay outside the gene matches. CDR3 length equals 15 residues. The CDR3 sequence is CASSPQGDMVTEAFF. CDR3 DNA: TGTGCCAGCTCACCGCAGGGGGATATGGTCACTGAAGCTTTCTTT.

The chain recombines TRBV5-1 with TRBJ2-7; 8 bases agree with TRBD1. V shed 3 bases, J shed 5 bases, and the junction held 4 bases outside the gene matches. This CDR3 has 13 amino acids. From germline, CDR1 is SGHRS and CDR2 YFSETQ. DNA for the CDR3: TGCGCCAGCAGCTCCCCAGGGGGCCACGAGCAGTACTTC. It yields the protein CASSSPGGHEQYF.